The 12 T cell receptor beta chains listed next were all sequenced from one sample in a study of technical replicates of blood from four donors. The table came from immunoSEQ multiplex PCR; TCRdb's copy has only in-frame clones and leaves some out. The profile shows roughly 100,000 clones, 95% to 96% of them singletons. The sample consisted of T cells isolated from PBMCs. Every receptor here comes from a human donor in good health.

The chain joins TRBV2 to TRBJ2-2; 7 bases align to TRBD2. The CDR3 has 16 residues. Germline V lookup: CDR1 SNHLY, CDR2 FYNNEI. The V segment lost 6 bases and the J segment 4 bases; nucleotides outside the gene matches: 11. CDR3 nucleotides: TGTGCCAGCAGAGTGGAGGCGGGAGTGCGCACCGGGGAGCTGTTTTTT. This sequence encodes CASRVEAGVRTGELFF.

Here the CDR3 reads CASSFLASGSTDTQYF. The CDR3 DNA follows: TGTGCCAGCAGCTTCTTAGCTAGCGGGAGCACAGATACGCAGTATTTT. The rearrangement links TRBV13 to TRBJ2-3; TRBD2 matches 8 bases. The CDR3 is 16 residues long. Trimming removed 3 bases from V and 0 bases from J; junction bases left unmatched: 5. Germline values: CDR1 PRHDT, CDR2 FYEKMQ (reference sequence).

J is TRBJ1-1 and V is TRBV28; weak D call: TRBD1 (5 bases). V dropped 6 bases and J dropped 2 bases, with 16 bases sitting between them. This CDR3 comprises 15 residues. Germline loops: CDR1 MDHEN, CDR2 SYDVKM. In DNA, the CDR3 is TGTGCCAGCAGCCAAGAACGCAGGGTAAACACTGAAGCTTTCTTT. Amino acid sequence: CASSQERRVNTEAFF. Looking up the rest from reference TRBV28 and TRBJ1-1 gives the full variable domain: DVKVTQSSRYLVKRTGEKVFLECVQDMDHENMFWYRQDPGLGLRLIYFSYDVKMKEKGDIPEGYSVSREKKERFSLILESASTNQTSMYLCASSQERRVNTEAFFGQGTRLTVV.

The chain is built from TRBV6-5 and TRBJ1-1; TRBD1 agrees at 7 bases. The CDR3 length is 15 residues. With V trimmed by 2 bases and J by 0 bases, 3 bases remained unmatched. Germline V gene sequence: CDR1 MNHEY, CDR2 SVGAGI. The CDR3 sequence: CASSYRGPLNTEAFF. CDR3 in DNA: TGTGCCAGCAGTTACAGGGGGCCACTGAACACTGAAGCTTTCTTT.

The rearrangement uses TRBV27 and TRBJ1-5; D gene uncertain. Trimming took 5 bases from V and 2 from J, leaving 10 bases between them. The CDR3 is 14 residues long. Germline lookup yields CDR1 MNHEY and CDR2 SMNVEV (reference sequence). CDR3 in DNA: TGTGCCAGCAGTATGGGGAGGGGCAATCAGCCCCAGCATTTT. As protein: CASSMGRGNQPQHF.

The V and J genes are TRBV9 and TRBJ1-2, with a weak D call TRBD1 (5 bases). Germline V lookup: CDR1 SGDLS, CDR2 YYNGEE. Trimming took off 0 bases at V and 6 bases at J, with 15 bases between the two ends. CDR3 length: 15 residues. CDR3 protein: CASSVVTGTPDGYTF. The CDR3 DNA is TGTGCCAGCAGCGTAGTAACCGGGACTCCAGATGGCTACACCTTC. Using reference TRBV9 and TRBJ1-2 for the parts outside the CDR3, the full variable domain is DSGVTQTPKHLITATGQRVTLRCSPRSGDLSVYWYQQSLDQGLQFLIQYYNGEERAKGNILERFSAQQFPDLHSELNLSSLELGDSALYFCASSVVTGTPDGYTFGSGTRLTVV.

This clone has just one count. The genes are TRBV4-2 and TRBJ2-1; the match to TRBD2 covers 14 bases. The CDR3 runs 17 residues. Germline CDR1 reads LGHNA; CDR2 reads YNFKEQ. V shed 0 bases, J shed 10 bases, and the junction held 8 bases outside the gene matches. This chain's CDR3 is CASSQDQTSGGAREQFF. The CDR3 DNA reads as TGTGCCAGCAGCCAAGATCAGACTAGCGGGGGGGCCAGGGAGCAGTTCTTC.

V is TRBV7-3 and J is TRBJ1-1, with D maybe TRBD1 (5 bases). Germline V gene lookup returns CDR1 SGHTA and CDR2 FQGTGA. Trimming shortened V by 5 bases and J by 0 bases, and 22 bases separated the two germline ends. The CDR3 spans 18 residues. The CDR3 loop is CASSRYGGGAGLNTEAFF. For the CDR3, the DNA is TGTGCCAGCAGCAGATATGGGGGAGGGGCAGGGCTGAACACTGAAGCTTTCTTT.

V gene TRBV5-4 combines with J gene TRBJ2-7, with a weak D call TRBD1 (5 bases). The germline V and J ends were trimmed by 2 bases and 2 bases, with 11 bases remaining between them. The length of the CDR3 is 14 residues. From germline, CDR1 is SGHNT and CDR2 YYREEE (reference sequence). The CDR3 region is CASSFQGHTYEQYF. The CDR3, as DNA: TGTGCCAGCAGCTTTCAGGGCCATACCTACGAGCAGTACTTC.

In this sample, this clone turned up once. The chain combines TRBV28 with TRBJ2-5; TRBD1 matches 12 bases. CDR1 is MDHEN and CDR2 is SYDVKM in the germline V gene. This CDR3 has 16 amino acids. The V segment lost 3 bases and the J segment 2 bases; nucleotides outside the gene matches: 4. The CDR3 DNA sequence: TGTGCCAGCAGTTTCGGGGACAGGGGGCGGCAAGAGACCCAGTACTTC. Protein: CASSFGDRGRQETQYF. The full variable domain, completed using reference TRBV28 and TRBJ2-5, is DVKVTQSSRYLVKRTGEKVFLECVQDMDHENMFWYRQDPGLGLRLIYFSYDVKMKEKGDIPEGYSVSREKKERFSLILESASTNQTSMYLCASSFGDRGRQETQYFGPGTRLLVL.

This chain uses TRBV20-1 with TRBJ2-1; a possible D gene is TRBD2 (6 bases). The CDR3 runs to 11 residues. V lost 3 bases and J 9 bases, leaving 9 bases between the germline ends. Germline lookup yields CDR1 DFQATT and CDR2 SNEGSKA (reference sequence). CDR3 amino acids: CSARRDGEQFF. The CDR3 DNA sequence: TGCAGTGCTAGGCGGGACGGTGAGCAGTTCTTC.

This clone was seen just once. The rearrangement joins TRBV7-9 to TRBJ1-6, with D uncertain. Germline V gene sequence: CDR1 SEHNR, CDR2 FQNEAQ (reference sequence). With 1 base removed from V and 6 bases from J, the gap between germline ends came to 10 bases. CDR3 length: 15 amino acids. The CDR3 DNA reads TGTGCCAGCAGCTTAGGGCAGGCTGTTAATTCACCCCTCCACTTT. Translating it yields CASSLGQAVNSPLHF.